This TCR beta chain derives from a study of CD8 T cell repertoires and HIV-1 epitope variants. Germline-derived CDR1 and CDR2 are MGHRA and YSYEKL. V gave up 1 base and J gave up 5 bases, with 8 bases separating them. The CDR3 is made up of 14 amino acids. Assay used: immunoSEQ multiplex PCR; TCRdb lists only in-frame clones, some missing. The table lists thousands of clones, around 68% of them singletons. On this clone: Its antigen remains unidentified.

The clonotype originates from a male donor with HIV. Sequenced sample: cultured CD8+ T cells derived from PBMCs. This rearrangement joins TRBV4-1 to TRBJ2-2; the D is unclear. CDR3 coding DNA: TGCGCCAGCAGCCAAGGGGTTAGGACCGGGGAGCTGTTTTTT. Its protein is CASSQGVRTGELFF.